One and the same sample provided the 17 T cell receptor beta chains below, sequenced in a study of T cells in Graves' hyperthyroidism and ophthalmopathy. RNA transcripts gave rise to amplified TCR beta CDR3 regions. The TCR CDR3 first-round RT-PCR relied on the HTBI primer set. TCRdb used MiXCR to reprocess the multiplex PCR reads, holding one entry per CDR3 protein. The sample includes 650,000 to 700,000 distinct CDR3 sequences, 17% of them seen just once. Sequencing input: blood. Receptor source: a man aged 45 to 65 with Graves' hyperthyroidism.

Only a few counts were recorded for this clonotype. This clone may be a read error of a much larger clone one base away. Here the CDR3 omits its conserved ending phenylalanine or tryptophan, so a read error is the likely source. This chain links TRBV20-1 with TRBJ1-1; maybe TRBD1 (6 bases). The length of the CDR3 is 13 residues. Germline V gene lookup returns CDR1 DFQATT and CDR2 SNEGSKA (reference sequence). Trimming took off 6 bases at V and 5 bases at J, with 16 bases between the two ends. The CDR3 DNA reads as TGCAGTGCCCCAACCAGGGGAGGGACTGAAGCTTTCCTT. Residues: CSAPTRGGTEAFL.

This clonotype was observed at least ten times. V and J are TRBV2 and TRBJ2-1, with TRBD2 matching 14 bases. Germline assignment: CDR1 SNHLY and CDR2 FYNNEI. The J segment lost 8 bases and the V segment lost 8 bases, leaving 5 bases of the junction unmatched. This CDR3 has 14 residues. CDR3 DNA: TGTGCCAGCGTCTCGGGACTAGCGGGAGATGAGCAGTTCTTC. It translates to CASVSGLAGDEQFF.

The chain carries TRBV24-1 and TRBJ1-3; D gene uncertain. V lost 6 bases and J lost 2, with 7 bases in between. The CDR3 length is 13 residues. Germline CDR1 KGHDR, CDR2 SFDVKD. The DNA of the CDR3 is TGTGCCACCAGTTCCACAGCTGGAAACACCATATATTTT. This sequence encodes CATSSTAGNTIYF.

This clonotype was seen repeatedly, ten times or more. The rearrangement uses TRBV18 and TRBJ1-1, with unresolved D. Trimming pared 2 bases from V and 1 base from J, leaving 14 bases between. The CDR3 is made up of 16 amino acids. CDR1 and CDR2 (germline): KGHSH, LQKENI. The CDR3 DNA sequence: TGTGCCAGCTCACCAGGGATTCTGGTACAGAACACTGAAGCTTTCTTT. Protein sequence: CASSPGILVQNTEAFF.

As concerns this clonotype: An end of the junction differs from the germline gene, which may be a read error. CDR3 loop: CASSPTGYYEQCF. The CDR3 DNA reads TGTGCCAGCAGCCCGACGGGCTACTACGAGCAGTGCTTC. The chain couples TRBV3-1 to TRBJ2-7, with D hard to call. The CDR3 covers 13 residues. Germline CDR1 is LGHDT and CDR2 is YNNKEL (reference sequence).

This clonotype has just a few counts. This rearrangement joins TRBV12-3 or TRBV12-4 to TRBJ1-3; D ambiguous. Trimming removed 4 bases from V and 4 bases from J, with 2 bases in between. The CDR3 is 11 residues long. CDR3 bases: TGTGCCAGCAGTTGGGGAAACACCATATATTTT. Translating gives CASSWGNTIYF.

This clonotype was seen ten or more times. This chain links TRBV30 with TRBJ1-5; no definite D call. Trimming shortened V by 1 base and J by 0 bases, and 10 bases separated the two germline ends. The CDR3 totals 15 residues. Looked up from germline, CDR1 is GTSNPN and CDR2 is SVGIG (reference sequence). Here the CDR3 DNA reads TGTGCCTGGAGTGGACGGACGCTTAGCAATCAGCCCCAGCATTTT. Amino acids: CAWSGRTLSNQPQHF.

This clonotype was counted only a few times. The chain recombines TRBV5-1 with TRBJ2-7; 9 nucleotides agree with TRBD1. V was pared by 4 bases and J by 6 bases, with 8 bases of the junction left unmatched. In germline, CDR1 is SGHRS, CDR2 YFSETQ. This CDR3 has 14 amino acids. The CDR3 DNA reads as TGCGCCAGCAGCGCAACTGGACAGGGGCCCGAGCAGTACTTC. Translated: CASSATGQGPEQYF.

This clonotype was picked up many times. The gene calls are TRBV12-3 or TRBV12-4 and TRBJ2-1; 7 nucleotides agree with TRBD2. The CDR3 contains 17 residues. The junction had 10 bases not matched to a gene; V was cut back by 5 bases and J by 0 bases. The CDR3 sequence: CASSIRVAGDSYNEQFF. DNA for the CDR3: TGTGCCAGCAGTATCAGGGTGGCGGGAGACTCCTACAATGAGCAGTTCTTC.

In the case of this clonotype: This sequence may be a read error, since a much larger clone differs from it by one base. The J gene is TRBJ2-7, the V gene TRBV7-2, with D perhaps matching TRBD1 (5 bases). CDR3 size: 15 residues. CDR1 SGHTA and CDR2 FQGNSA come from the germline V gene. The V gene lost 10 bases and the J gene lost 0 bases, with 19 bases spanning the gap. CDR3 sequence (DNA): TGTGCCAACAGGCTCTACTTGAGATTCTCCTACGAGCAGTACTTC. Its protein is CANRLYLRFSYEQYF. Full variable domain (rest looked up from reference TRBV7-2 and TRBJ2-7): GAGVSQSPSNKVTEKGKDVELRCDPISGHTALYWYRQSLGQGLEFLIYFQGNSAPDKSGLPSDRFSAERTGGSVSTLTIQRTQQEDSAVYLCANRLYLRFSYEQYFGPGTRLTVT.

The CDR3 nucleotides read TGTGCCAGTAGTGCCGGGACGGCTGAAGCTTTCTTT. Protein product: CASSAGTAEAFF. V is TRBV19 and J is TRBJ1-1; weak D call: TRBD1 (5 bases). CDR1 is LNHDA and CDR2 is SQIVND in the germline V gene (reference sequence). This CDR3 spans 12 amino acids. V was shortened by 5 bases and J by 6 bases, with 10 bases between the two germline ends.

This clonotype was counted a few times. The V and J genes are TRBV2 and TRBJ2-1; weak D call: TRBD2 (5 bases). Germline V CDR1 and CDR2: SNHLY, FYNNEI. Deletions cut 10 bases from V and 4 bases from J, with 23 bases between. This CDR3 region has 16 residues. The CDR3 nucleotides read TGTGCCACCCTACGAGGAGGCAGCGCTGATTACAATGAGCAGTTCTTC. It encodes CATLRGGSADYNEQFF.

The chain is built from TRBV4-1 and TRBJ2-1; D might be TRBD1 or TRBD2, each matching 5 bases. The CDR3 runs 15 residues. V lost 4 bases and J 6 bases, leaving 16 bases between the germline ends. CDR1 is MGHRA, CDR2 YSYEKL, per germline. For the CDR3, the DNA is TGCGCCAGCAGCCTTGAGGGACGTACCGTCAATGAGCAGTTCTTC. This translates into CASSLEGRTVNEQFF.

This clonotype turned up a few times. The V and J genes are TRBV30 and TRBJ1-2, with a tentative D call TRBD1 (5 bases). The V end lost 0 bases, the J end lost 1 base, and 12 bases lay between the germline ends. This CDR3 is built from 15 residues. CDR1 and CDR2 (germline): GTSNPN, SVGIG (reference sequence). The CDR3 DNA follows: TGTGCCTGGAGTGTACCTGGGGGTGGTAACTATGGCTACACCTTC. Protein product: CAWSVPGGGNYGYTF.

This clonotype was seen at least ten times. The chain carries TRBV6-5 and TRBJ2-7, with a possible D match to TRBD1 (6 bases). V lost 2 bases and J lost 2, with 13 bases in between. Germline CDR1 and CDR2: MNHEY and SVGAGI. The CDR3 has 15 residues. The CDR3 protein is CASSYRGQGTYEQYF. CDR3 DNA: TGTGCCAGCAGTTACCGTGGGCAGGGGACCTACGAGCAGTACTTC.

V and J are TRBV12-3 or TRBV12-4 and TRBJ2-1; D might be TRBD2 (6 bases). The ends were cut back, 3 bases at V and 0 bases at J, with 21 bases in the middle. The CDR3 length is 19 residues. Written as DNA, the CDR3 is TGTGCCAGCAGTTTGGCTCTAGCGACCATCGGTAGCTCCTACAATGAGCAGTTCTTC. This encodes CASSLALATIGSSYNEQFF.

This chain joins TRBV28 and TRBJ1-4; possibly TRBD1 for D (5 bases). Germline assignment: CDR1 MDHEN and CDR2 SYDVKM. V lost 8 bases and J lost 8, with 18 bases in between. This CDR3 has 14 amino acids. CDR3 DNA sequence: TGTGCCAGCGGATCGGGGCAACGGGGGGAAAAACTGTTTTTT. Translated: CASGSGQRGEKLFF. Supplemented by reference TRBV28 and TRBJ1-4, the full variable domain reads DVKVTQSSRYLVKRTGEKVFLECVQDMDHENMFWYRQDPGLGLRLIYFSYDVKMKEKGDIPEGYSVSREKKERFSLILESASTNQTSMYLCASGSGQRGEKLFFGSGTQLSVL.